This entry is about one T cell receptor (beta chain). Antigen: not known. These data come from a study of cytotoxic CD8 clonotypes in ibrutinib-treated CLL. TCRdb keeps only in-frame clones here, not all; method: immunoSEQ multiplex PCR. The sample records a few hundred thousand clones, roughly 85% being singletons. Findings of the study overall: Lymph node repertoires were not studied, and sampling times were unmatched.

Germline V CDR1 and CDR2: SGHRS, YFSETQ. With 3 bases clipped from V and 5 bases from J, the junction kept 8 bases outside the gene matches. This CDR3 region has 16 residues. The chain employs TRBV5-1 and TRBJ2-2; 9 bases align to TRBD1. Material: PBMCs, obtained before ibrutinib treatment. The origin of this receptor is a human donor with chronic lymphocytic leukemia. This CDR3 reads CASSSGQGIWTGELFF. CDR3 sequence (DNA): TGCGCCAGCAGCTCAGGACAGGGGATTTGGACCGGGGAGCTGTTTTTT.